The rows below give T cell receptor beta chains drawn from one sample of a study of blood T cells in healthy people across ages. MiXCR, applied by TCRdb to the 5' RACE reads, yields one record per CDR3 protein. The sample lists some 1 million distinct CDR3 sequences, 40% to 45% occurring once. Specimen: blood. These receptors were taken from an older woman in good health. The CDR3 runs from the conserved cysteine through the conserved F or W.

J gene	V gene	CDR3 protein
TRBJ2-5	TRBV20-1	CSAEGLGVETQYF
TRBJ2-5	TRBV7-2	CASSLEFWGSEETQYF
TRBJ2-7	TRBV5-1	CASSVGGYANEQYF
TRBJ1-2	TRBV2	CASAGQGNYGYTF
TRBJ2-7	TRBV12-3/TRBV12-4	CASSLRTAQYEQYF
TRBJ2-7	TRBV4-1	CASSQANGYPGVSYEQYF
.	TRBV4-1	CASSPRQRQSPSREQYF
TRBJ1-2	TRBV28	CASSLWAFYTF
TRBJ2-3	TRBV25-1	CASSETRGWNTDTQYF
TRBJ2-7	TRBV12-3/TRBV12-4	CASSARGRGGYEQYF
TRBJ1-4	TRBV13	CASSLGDRVEKLFF
TRBJ2-7	TRBV28	CASRTAYYEQYF
TRBJ2-2	TRBV7-2	CASSLVPGEEELFF
TRBJ2-1	TRBV5-1	CASSPTSGGVGEQFF
TRBJ1-2	TRBV2	CASSEVSRGGYTF
TRBJ2-1	TRBV20-1	CSARDLAAGGYNEQFF
TRBJ2-1	TRBV7-8	CASSFQKRGSSYNEQFF
TRBJ2-1	TRBV6-5	CASSYGAYNEQFF
TRBJ2-7	TRBV9	CASSVGLAIYEQYF
TRBJ2-5	TRBV28	CASSFVQGGMETQYF
TRBJ2-2	TRBV7-2	CASSAGTSGRGDFTGELFF
TRBJ1-2	TRBV7-9	CASSDTLNYGYTF
TRBJ2-7	TRBV27	CASSRLAGGRAHEQYF
TRBJ1-5	TRBV20-1	CSARDRINQPQHF
TRBJ2-3	TRBV3-1	CASSQSRQGANTQYF
TRBJ1-1	TRBV29-1	CSVEVRRGFMNTEAFF
TRBJ1-2	TRBV5-6	CASSLTGSDGYTF
TRBJ2-1	TRBV29-1	CSVEDGLRGNEQFF
TRBJ1-2	TRBV12-3/TRBV12-4	CAIIPRGTNYGYTF
TRBJ1-2	TRBV6-2/TRBV6-3	CASRSGSGVGYTF
TRBJ2-7	TRBV20-1	CSARSSREHVPYEQYF
TRBJ1-1	TRBV6-5	CASSYPRQGGNTEAFF
.	TRBV25-1	CASSEYLDSPEQYF
.	TRBV3-1	CASNQDLAFYEQYF
TRBJ2-1	TRBV12-3/TRBV12-4	CASSSLPGLAANEQFF
TRBJ2-7	TRBV9	CASSVVDSGRYEQYF
TRBJ2-7	TRBV5-6	CASSPMTGTWGEQYF
TRBJ2-2	TRBV27	CASSLKQFGNGELFF
TRBJ2-7	TRBV27	CASRYGDRGTYEQYF
TRBJ1-2	TRBV6-5	CASSYSFPRDRGHRGYTF
TRBJ2-5	TRBV15	CATSRVGSGAQETQYF
TRBJ2-7	TRBV11-2	CASSLSGSLSEQYF
TRBJ1-1	TRBV9	CASSVGGETNTEAFF
TRBJ2-3	TRBV7-6	CASSLSGIRTDTQYF
TRBJ2-5	TRBV10-3	CATTGHTQETQYF
.	TRBV6-5	CASSSRDYALDTRGETQYF
TRBJ2-1	TRBV27	CASSSSERLASSYNEQFF
TRBJ1-1	TRBV11-1	CASSFSGTLNTEAFF
TRBJ2-7	TRBV11-2	CASRLEAGVNYEQYF
TRBJ1-1	TRBV19	CASTSSVNTEAFF
TRBJ2-5	TRBV15	CATTTGDKETQYF
TRBJ1-2	TRBV21-1	CASSKVGHNYGYTF
TRBJ2-7	TRBV29-1	CSVEDPSTSGFSYEQYF
TRBJ2-1	TRBV20-1	CSAVTSGAYNEQFF
TRBJ2-3	TRBV20-1	CSARRPGENLGTQYF
TRBJ2-7	TRBV3-1	CAGSQQGGSSYEQYF
TRBJ2-1	TRBV27	CASSLVGRTSGRVYEQFF